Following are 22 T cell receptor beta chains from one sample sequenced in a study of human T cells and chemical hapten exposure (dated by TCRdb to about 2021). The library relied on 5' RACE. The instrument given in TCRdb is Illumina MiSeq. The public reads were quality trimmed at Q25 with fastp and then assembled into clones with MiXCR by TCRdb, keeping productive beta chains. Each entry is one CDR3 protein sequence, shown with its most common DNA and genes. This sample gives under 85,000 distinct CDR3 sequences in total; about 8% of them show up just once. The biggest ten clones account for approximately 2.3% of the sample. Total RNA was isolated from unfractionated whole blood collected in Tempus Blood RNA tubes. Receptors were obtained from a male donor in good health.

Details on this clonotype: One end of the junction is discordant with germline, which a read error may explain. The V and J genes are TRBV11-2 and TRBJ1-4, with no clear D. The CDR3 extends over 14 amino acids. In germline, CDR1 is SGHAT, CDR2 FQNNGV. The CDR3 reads CASGLDTFNEKLFF. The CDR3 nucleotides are TGTGCCAGCGGCTTAGATACATTTAATGAAAAACTGTTTTTT.

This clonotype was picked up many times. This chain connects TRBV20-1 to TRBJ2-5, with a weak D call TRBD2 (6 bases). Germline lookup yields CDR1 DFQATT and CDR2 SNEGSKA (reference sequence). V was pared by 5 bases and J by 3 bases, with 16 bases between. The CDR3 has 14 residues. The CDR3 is CSAATIRGKETQYF. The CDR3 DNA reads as TGCAGTGCTGCGACTATACGGGGGAAAGAGACCCAGTACTTC.

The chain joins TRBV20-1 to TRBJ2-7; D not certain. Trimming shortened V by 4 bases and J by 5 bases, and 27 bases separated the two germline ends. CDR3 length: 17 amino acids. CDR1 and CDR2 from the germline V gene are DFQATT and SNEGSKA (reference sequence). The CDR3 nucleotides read TGCAGTGCTACCATTTACCCAGACAATGATCGGGTCCACGAGCAGTACTTC. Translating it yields CSATIYPDNDRVHEQYF.

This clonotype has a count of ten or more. The CDR3 bases are TGTGCCAGCAGCTTAGCGGTGGGACTAGCAAGATACGAGCAGTACTTC. As protein: CASSLAVGLARYEQYF. The chain combines TRBV7-9 with TRBJ2-7; 9 bases line up with TRBD2. CDR1 is SEHNR, CDR2 FQNEAQ, per germline (reference sequence). The trim removed 0 bases at V and 4 bases at J, leaving 7 bases unmatched. The CDR3 consists of 16 residues.

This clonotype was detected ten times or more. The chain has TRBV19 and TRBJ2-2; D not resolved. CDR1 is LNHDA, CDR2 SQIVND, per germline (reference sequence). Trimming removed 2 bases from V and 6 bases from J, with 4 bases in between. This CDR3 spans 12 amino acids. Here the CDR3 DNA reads TGTGCCAGTAGTATACCCCCCGGGGAGCTGTTTTTT. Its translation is CASSIPPGELFF.

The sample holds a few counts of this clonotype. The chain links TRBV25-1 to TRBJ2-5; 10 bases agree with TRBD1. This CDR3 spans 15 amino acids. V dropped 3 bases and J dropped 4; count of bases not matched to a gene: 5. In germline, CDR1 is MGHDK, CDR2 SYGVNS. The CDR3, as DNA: TGTGCCAGCAGTGATAGACAGGGGGCTAGAGAGACCCAGTACTTC. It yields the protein CASSDRQGARETQYF.

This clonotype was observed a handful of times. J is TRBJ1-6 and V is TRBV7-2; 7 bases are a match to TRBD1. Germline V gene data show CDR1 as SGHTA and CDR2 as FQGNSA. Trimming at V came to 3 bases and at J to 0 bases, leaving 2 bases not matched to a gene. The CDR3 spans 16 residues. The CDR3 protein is CASSFRQGSYNSPLHF. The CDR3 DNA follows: TGTGCCAGCAGCTTTCGACAGGGCTCCTATAATTCACCCCTCCACTTT. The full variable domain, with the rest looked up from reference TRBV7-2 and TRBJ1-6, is GAGVSQSPSNKVTEKGKDVELRCDPISGHTALYWYRQSLGQGLEFLIYFQGNSAPDKSGLPSDRFSAERTGGSVSTLTIQRTQQEDSAVYLCASSFRQGSYNSPLHFGNGTRLTVT.

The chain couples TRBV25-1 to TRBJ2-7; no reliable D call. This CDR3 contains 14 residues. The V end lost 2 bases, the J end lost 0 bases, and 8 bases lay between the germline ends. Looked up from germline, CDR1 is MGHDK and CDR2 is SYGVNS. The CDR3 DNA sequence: TGTGCCAGCAGTGAACTCCGGAACTCCTACGAGCAGTACTTC. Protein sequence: CASSELRNSYEQYF.

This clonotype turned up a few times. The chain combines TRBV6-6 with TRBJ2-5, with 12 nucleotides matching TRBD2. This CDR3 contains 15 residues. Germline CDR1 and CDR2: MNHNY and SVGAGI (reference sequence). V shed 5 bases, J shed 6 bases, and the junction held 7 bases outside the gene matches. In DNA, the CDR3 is TGTGCCAGCAGTCTAACTAGCGGGGGGACGAAGACCCAGTACTTC. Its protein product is CASSLTSGGTKTQYF.

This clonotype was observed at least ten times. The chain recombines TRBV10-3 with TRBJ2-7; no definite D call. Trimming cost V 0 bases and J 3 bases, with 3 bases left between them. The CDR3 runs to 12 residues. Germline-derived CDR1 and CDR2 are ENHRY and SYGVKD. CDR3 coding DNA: TGTGCCATCAGTGAGTCGGACTACGAGCAGTACTTC. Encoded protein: CAISESDYEQYF.

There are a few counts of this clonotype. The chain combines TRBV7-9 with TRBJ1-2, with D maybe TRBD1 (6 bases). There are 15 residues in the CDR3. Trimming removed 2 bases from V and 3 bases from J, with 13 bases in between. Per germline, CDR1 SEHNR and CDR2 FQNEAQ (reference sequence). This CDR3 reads CASSLLAGEDYGYTF. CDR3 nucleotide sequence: TGTGCCAGCAGCTTATTGGCAGGGGAGGACTATGGCTACACCTTC.

In DNA, the CDR3 is TGCAGCGTTGAAGATCGGTATTCAGGGGGTGCCGGGGAGCTGTTTTTT. This encodes CSVEDRYSGGAGELFF. This chain links TRBV29-1 with TRBJ2-2, with 7 bases matching TRBD1. Per the germline V gene, CDR1 is SQVTM and CDR2 is ANQGSEA. The junction had 10 bases not matched to a gene; V was cut back by 0 bases and J by 6 bases. The CDR3 extends over 16 amino acids.

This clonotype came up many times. The CDR3, as DNA: TGCAGTGCTAGAGATATCGCGGAAGACTACAATGAGCAGTTCTTC. This codes for CSARDIAEDYNEQFF. This chain uses TRBV20-1 with TRBJ2-1; D ambiguous. CDR3 length equals 15 residues. In germline, CDR1 is DFQATT, CDR2 SNEGSKA (reference sequence). Trimming cost V 0 bases and J 3 bases, with 12 bases left between them.

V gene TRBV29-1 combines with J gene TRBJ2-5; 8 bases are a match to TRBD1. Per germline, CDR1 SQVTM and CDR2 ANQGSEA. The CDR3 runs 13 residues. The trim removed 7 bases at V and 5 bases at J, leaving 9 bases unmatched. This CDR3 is CSAGRGRSETQYF. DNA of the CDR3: TGCAGCGCGGGCAGGGGGCGATCCGAGACCCAGTACTTC.

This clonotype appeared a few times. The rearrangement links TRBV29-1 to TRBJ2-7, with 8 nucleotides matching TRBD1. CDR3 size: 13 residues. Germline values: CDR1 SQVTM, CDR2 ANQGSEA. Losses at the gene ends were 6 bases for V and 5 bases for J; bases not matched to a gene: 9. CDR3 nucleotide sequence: TGCAGCGTCAGGACAGGGCCAGGGCACGAGCAGTACTTC. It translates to CSVRTGPGHEQYF.

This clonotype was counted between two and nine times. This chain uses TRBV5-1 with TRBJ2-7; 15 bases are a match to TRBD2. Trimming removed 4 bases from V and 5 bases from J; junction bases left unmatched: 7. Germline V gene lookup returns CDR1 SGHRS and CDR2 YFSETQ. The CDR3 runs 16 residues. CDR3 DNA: TGCGCCAGCAGCACGGGACTAGCGGGAGGTAGGAACGAGCAGTACTTC. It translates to CASSTGLAGGRNEQYF.

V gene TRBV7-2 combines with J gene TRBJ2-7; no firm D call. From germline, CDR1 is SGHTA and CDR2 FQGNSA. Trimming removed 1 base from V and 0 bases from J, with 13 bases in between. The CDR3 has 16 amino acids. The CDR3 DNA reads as TGTGCCAGCAGCTTAGACCGTCAAATGTACTCCTACGAGCAGTACTTC. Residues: CASSLDRQMYSYEQYF. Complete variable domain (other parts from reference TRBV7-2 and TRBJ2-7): GAGVSQSPSNKVTEKGKDVELRCDPISGHTALYWYRQSLGQGLEFLIYFQGNSAPDKSGLPSDRFSAERTGGSVSTLTIQRTQQEDSAVYLCASSLDRQMYSYEQYFGPGTRLTVT.

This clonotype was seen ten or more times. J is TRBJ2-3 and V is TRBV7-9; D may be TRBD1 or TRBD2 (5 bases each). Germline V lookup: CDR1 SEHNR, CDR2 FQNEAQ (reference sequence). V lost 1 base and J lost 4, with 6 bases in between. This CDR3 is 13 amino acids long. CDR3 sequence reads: CASSLGGADTQYF. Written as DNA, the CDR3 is TGTGCCAGCAGCTTAGGAGGGGCAGATACGCAGTATTTT.

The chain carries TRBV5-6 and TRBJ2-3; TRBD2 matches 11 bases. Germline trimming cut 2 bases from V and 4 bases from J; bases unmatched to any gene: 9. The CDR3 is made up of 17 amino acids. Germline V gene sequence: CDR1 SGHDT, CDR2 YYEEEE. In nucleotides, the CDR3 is TGTGCCAGCAGCTTAACGGATAGCGGGGGGGCGGCAGATACGCAGTATTTT. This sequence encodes CASSLTDSGGAADTQYF. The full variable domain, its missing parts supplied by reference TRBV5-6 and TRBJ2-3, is DAGVTQSPTHLIKTRGQQVTLRCSPKSGHDTVSWYQQALGQGPQFIFQYYEEEERQRGNFPDRFSGHQFPNYSSELNVNALLLGDSALYLCASSLTDSGGAADTQYFGPGTRLTVL.

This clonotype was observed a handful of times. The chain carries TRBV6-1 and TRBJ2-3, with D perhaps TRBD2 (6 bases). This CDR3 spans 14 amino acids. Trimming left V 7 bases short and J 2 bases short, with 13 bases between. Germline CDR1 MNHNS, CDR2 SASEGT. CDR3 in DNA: TGTGCCAGCAACCGGGACTGGGACACAGATACGCAGTATTTT. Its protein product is CASNRDWDTDTQYF.

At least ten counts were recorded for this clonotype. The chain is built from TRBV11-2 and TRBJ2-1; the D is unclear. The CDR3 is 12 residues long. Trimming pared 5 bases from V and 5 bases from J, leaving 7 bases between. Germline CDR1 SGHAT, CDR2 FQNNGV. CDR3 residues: CASSPQHNEQFF. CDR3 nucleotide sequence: TGTGCCAGCAGCCCACAGCACAATGAGCAGTTCTTC.

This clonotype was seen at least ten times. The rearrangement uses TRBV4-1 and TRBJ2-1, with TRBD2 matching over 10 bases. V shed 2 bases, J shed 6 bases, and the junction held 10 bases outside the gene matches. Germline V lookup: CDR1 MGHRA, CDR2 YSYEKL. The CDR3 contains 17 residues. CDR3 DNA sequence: TGCGCCAGCAGCCAATTCTTCACTAGCGGGATAAGCAATGAGCAGTTCTTC. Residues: CASSQFFTSGISNEQFF.